The 24 T cell receptor beta chains in this list originate from one sample, sequenced in a study of OX40 agonist ivuxolimab in advanced cancers. Only in-frame clones appear in the TCRdb table, and some are missing; sequencing was by immunoSEQ multiplex PCR. Of 57,000 or so clones listed, roughly 85% are singletons. Material: CD4+ or CD8+ T cells sorted from blood, obtained in a trial of the OX40 agonist ivuxolimab. Receptor source: an adult with an advanced solid tumor such as melanoma, head and neck, liver or kidney cancer.

The CDR3 coding sequence is TGTGCCAGCTCACCAAGGGACAGGGATAATTCAAATTCACCCCTCCACTTT. The encoded protein is CASSPRDRDNSNSPLHF. This chain joins TRBV18 and TRBJ1-6; 9 bases are shared with TRBD1. Trimming removed 2 bases from V and 7 bases from J; junction bases left unmatched: 9. Germline-derived CDR1 and CDR2 are KGHSH and LQKENI. This CDR3 spans 17 amino acids.

V and J are TRBV7-2 and TRBJ1-1; TRBD1 matches at 7 bases. Germline CDR1 is SGHTA and CDR2 is FQGNSA. Trimming cost V 1 base and J 3 bases; bases outside gene matches: 11. The CDR3 is made up of 17 amino acids. This CDR3 reads CASSLVTTGLSDTEAFF. In nucleotides, the CDR3 is TGTGCCAGCAGCTTAGTGACGACAGGGTTATCGGACACTGAAGCTTTCTTT.

V usage is TRBV5-1 and J usage is TRBJ2-5; possibly TRBD1 or TRBD2 for D (5 bases each). This CDR3 region has 14 residues. Germline CDR1 and CDR2: SGHRS and YFSETQ. V was shortened by 5 bases and J by 3 bases, with 14 bases between the two germline ends. The DNA for the CDR3 is TGCGCCAGCAGGAGGGCCGTGGGGGAAGAGACCCAGTACTTC. Its protein product is CASRRAVGEETQYF.

This clone has a single count. The gene calls are TRBV7-9 and TRBJ1-2; no reliable D call. The CDR3 loop spans 16 amino acids. Germline V gives CDR1 SEHNR, CDR2 FQNEAQ (reference sequence). V was cut by 4 bases and J by 1 base, with 16 bases left in between. The CDR3 nucleotides are TGTGCCAGCAGCTCCCAGTCCGCCGCTCGTAACTATGGCTACACCTTC. Protein: CASSSQSAARNYGYTF.

The chain joins TRBV11-2 to TRBJ2-5; D remains ambiguous. Deletions cut 3 bases from V and 1 base from J, with 12 bases between. Germline V lookup: CDR1 SGHAT, CDR2 FQNNGV. This CDR3 is built from 15 residues. The CDR3, as DNA: TGTGCCAGCAGCTTTTTAGTTGGCATCCAAGAGACCCAGTACTTC. Translating gives CASSFLVGIQETQYF.

The chain employs TRBV4-1 and TRBJ1-5; no reliable D call. CDR3 length: 11 amino acids. V was clipped by 4 bases and J by 10 bases, with 8 bases between them. Germline loops: CDR1 MGHRA, CDR2 YSYEKL. The chain's CDR3 is CASSPHFPQHF. The CDR3 DNA is TGCGCCAGCAGCCCCCATTTTCCCCAGCATTTT.

The genes are TRBV5-4 and TRBJ2-1; 9 nucleotides align to TRBD2. Germline-derived CDR1 and CDR2 are SGHNT and YYREEE (reference sequence). The CDR3 covers 16 residues. The trim removed 0 bases at V and 0 bases at J, leaving 1 base unmatched. CDR3 sequence: CASSLGGGASYNEQFF. The CDR3 DNA reads as TGTGCCAGCAGCTTGGGCGGGGGGGCCTCCTACAATGAGCAGTTCTTC.

V gene TRBV7-2 combines with J gene TRBJ2-4; D is undetermined. Trimming took off 4 bases at V and 6 bases at J, with 7 bases between the two ends. This CDR3 contains 12 residues. Germline V gives CDR1 SGHTA, CDR2 FQGNSA. The CDR3 region is CASSSLRNIQYF. The CDR3 DNA reads TGTGCCAGCAGCTCCCTACGAAACATTCAGTACTTC.

This chain links TRBV11-2 with TRBJ1-1; D unresolved. V dropped 4 bases and J dropped 4 bases, with 16 bases sitting between them. Germline CDR1 is SGHAT and CDR2 is FQNNGV. This CDR3 comprises 15 residues. Written as DNA, the CDR3 is TGTGCCAGCAGCTCTAGGTCGGGGTACCGCACTGAAGCTTTCTTT. Translation gives CASSSRSGYRTEAFF.

The chain has TRBV6-1 and TRBJ2-7, with D tentatively TRBD1 (5 bases). The CDR3 runs 13 residues. The ends were cut back, 3 bases at V and 3 bases at J, with 9 bases in the middle. The germline gives CDR1 MNHNS, CDR2 SASEGT. As DNA, the CDR3 is TGTGCCAGCAGTGAGGGGCCGGACTACGAGCAGTACTTC. It specifies CASSEGPDYEQYF.

In its sample, this clone was seen once. The chain employs TRBV10-3 and TRBJ1-1; D unresolved. The length of the CDR3 is 13 residues. The V gene lost 6 bases and the J gene lost 7 bases, with 15 bases spanning the gap. Germline CDR1 is ENHRY and CDR2 is SYGVKD. The CDR3 bases are TGTGCCATCAGCGATACGAGATTGGTTGAAGCTTTCTTT. Translation gives CAISDTRLVEAFF.

The gene calls are TRBV10-3 and TRBJ2-7; either TRBD1 or TRBD2 may fit D (6 bases each). Germline CDR1 is ENHRY and CDR2 is SYGVKD. The V end was cut by 2 bases, the J end by 7 bases, with 12 bases between. This CDR3 contains 13 residues. The CDR3 sequence: CAISEGGLTEQYF. CDR3 sequence (DNA): TGTGCCATCAGTGAGGGGGGGCTCACGGAGCAGTACTTC.

The CDR3 region is CASSLSAGGPAQYF. In DNA form, the CDR3 reads TGTGCCAGCAGCTTATCAGCGGGGGGGCCAGCGCAGTATTTT. The chain combines TRBV7-7 with TRBJ2-3, with 10 bases matching TRBD2. CDR3 length: 14 residues. From germline, CDR1 is SSHAT and CDR2 FNYEAQ (reference sequence). V lost 2 bases and J lost 10; bases outside the gene matches: 6. Using reference TRBV7-7 and TRBJ2-3 for the parts outside the CDR3, the full variable domain is GAGVSQSPRYKVTKRGQDVTLRCDPISSHATLYWYQQALGQGPEFLTYFNYEAQPDKSGLPSDRFSAERPEGSISTLTIQRTEQRDSAMYRCASSLSAGGPAQYFGPGTRLTVL.

The rearrangement uses TRBV6-1 and TRBJ2-1; D unresolved. Germline lookup yields CDR1 MNHNS and CDR2 SASEGT. V shed 4 bases and J shed 9 bases, with 13 bases lying between them. The CDR3 consists of 13 residues. CDR3 DNA sequence: TGTGCCAGCAGTGCTCAGGTAGATGGTGAGCAGTTCTTC. Protein product: CASSAQVDGEQFF.

V gene TRBV5-1 combines with J gene TRBJ1-2; 7 bases are a match to TRBD1. CDR1 and CDR2 (germline): SGHRS, YFSETQ. V lost 5 bases, J lost 8 bases, and 12 bases stayed unmatched. The CDR3 runs 14 residues. The CDR3 sequence: CASSLETGQEGYTF. CDR3 DNA: TGCGCCAGCAGTTTAGAGACAGGGCAGGAGGGCTACACCTTC. Variable domain in full (rest from reference TRBV5-1 and TRBJ1-2): KAGVTQTPRYLIKTRGQQVTLSCSPISGHRSVSWYQQTPGQGLQFLFEYFSETQRNKGNFPGRFSGRQFSNSRSEMNVSTLELGDSALYLCASSLETGQEGYTFGSGTRLTVV.

This clone was picked up a small number of times. The J gene is TRBJ1-6, the V gene TRBV28; 7 positions match TRBD1. The CDR3 contains 14 residues. Germline CDR1 and CDR2: MDHEN and SYDVKM. V lost 4 bases and J lost 9; bases outside the gene matches: 6. In nucleotides, the CDR3 is TGTGCCAGCAGTTCCGGACAGGCCGGTTCACCCCTCCACTTT. Its protein product is CASSSGQAGSPLHF.

This chain connects TRBV2 to TRBJ2-2, with unresolved D. This CDR3 has 15 amino acids. V was pared by 4 bases and J by 1 base, with 10 bases between. Germline CDR1 SNHLY, CDR2 FYNNEI. CDR3 loop: CASSVKDRNTGELFF. CDR3 nucleotides: TGTGCCAGCAGTGTGAAGGATCGGAACACCGGGGAGCTGTTTTTT.

The gene calls are TRBV7-2 and TRBJ2-7, with D perhaps TRBD1 or TRBD2 (6 bases each). Trimming shortened V by 4 bases and J by 3 bases, and 16 bases separated the two germline ends. The CDR3 is 15 amino acids. Germline CDR1 is SGHTA and CDR2 is FQGNSA. The CDR3 sequence: CASSSEGGMVYEQYF. The CDR3 nucleotides are TGTGCCAGCAGCTCAGAAGGGGGGATGGTCTACGAGCAGTACTTC.

The chain links TRBV7-8 to TRBJ2-7; 7 bases are shared with TRBD1. Germline V gene sequence: CDR1 SGHVS, CDR2 FQNEAQ. The CDR3 spans 14 residues. V dropped 7 bases and J dropped 1; count of bases not matched to a gene: 7. For the CDR3, the DNA is TGTGCCAGCACCATGACAGGGTTGTCCTACGAGCAGTACTTC. It specifies CASTMTGLSYEQYF. Combining the CDR3 with reference TRBV7-8 and TRBJ2-7 gives the whole variable domain GAGVSQSPRYKVAKRGQDVALRCDPISGHVSLFWYQQALGQGPEFLTYFQNEAQLDKSGLPSDRFFAERPEGSVSTLKIQRTQQEDSAVYLCASTMTGLSYEQYFGPGTRLTVT.

Regarding this clone: Other DNA sequences within the sample encode an identical CDR3. The chain combines TRBV2 with TRBJ2-7; 10 bases align to TRBD2. CDR1 SNHLY and CDR2 FYNNEI come from the germline V gene. The CDR3 is 14 amino acids. V was pared by 4 bases and J by 3 bases, with 3 bases of the junction left unmatched. CDR3 sequence (DNA): TGTGCCAGCAGTGGACTAGCGGGCTTCTACGAGCAGTACTTC. It translates to CASSGLAGFYEQYF.

V gene TRBV6-1 combines with J gene TRBJ2-5; 11 nucleotides match TRBD2. CDR3 length equals 14 residues. The V segment lost 6 bases and the J segment 5 bases; nucleotides outside the gene matches: 5. CDR1 and CDR2 from the germline V gene are MNHNS and SASEGT. This CDR3 is CASRVAGGPETQYF. The CDR3 DNA reads as TGTGCCAGCAGGGTAGCGGGGGGGCCTGAGACCCAGTACTTC.

The chain joins TRBV18 to TRBJ2-2; TRBD1 agrees at 9 bases. CDR1 and CDR2 (germline): KGHSH, LQKENI. J was trimmed by 0 bases and V by 6 bases; bases with no gene match: 5. CDR3 length: 16 residues. The CDR3 region is CASSTTGGSNTGELFF. The CDR3 DNA is TGTGCCAGCTCTACTACAGGGGGCTCGAACACCGGGGAGCTGTTTTTT.

The chain joins TRBV5-8 to TRBJ1-6; D unresolved. Germline V gene data show CDR1 as SGHTS and CDR2 as YDEGEE. Trimming took off 4 bases at V and 7 bases at J, with 3 bases between the two ends. This CDR3 contains 11 residues. The CDR3 bases are TGTGCCAGCAGCGCAAATTCACCCCTCCACTTT. Translating it yields CASSANSPLHF.

This chain uses TRBV6-1 with TRBJ2-3, with 9 bases that match TRBD2. The CDR3 consists of 14 residues. Germline V lookup: CDR1 MNHNS, CDR2 SASEGT. With 5 bases clipped from V and 6 bases from J, the junction kept 6 bases outside the gene matches. In DNA, the CDR3 is TGTGCCAGCAGTCTAGCGGGGCGGCTGGATACGCAGTATTTT. It specifies CASSLAGRLDTQYF.